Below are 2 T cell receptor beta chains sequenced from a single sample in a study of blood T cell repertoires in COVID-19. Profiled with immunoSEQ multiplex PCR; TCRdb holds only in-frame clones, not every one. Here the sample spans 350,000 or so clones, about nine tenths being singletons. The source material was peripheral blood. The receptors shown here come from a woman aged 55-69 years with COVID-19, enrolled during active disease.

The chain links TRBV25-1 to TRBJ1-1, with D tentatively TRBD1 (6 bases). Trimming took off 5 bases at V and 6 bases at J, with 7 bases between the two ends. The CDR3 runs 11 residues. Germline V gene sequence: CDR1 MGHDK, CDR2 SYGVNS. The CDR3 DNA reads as TGTGCCAGCAGTACAGGGCCTGAAGCTTTCTTT. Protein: CASSTGPEAFF.

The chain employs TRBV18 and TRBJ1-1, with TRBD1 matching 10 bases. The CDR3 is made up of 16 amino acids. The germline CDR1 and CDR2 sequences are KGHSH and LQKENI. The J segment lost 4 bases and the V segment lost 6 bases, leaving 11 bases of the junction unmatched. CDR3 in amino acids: CASSLTGQGTGTEAFF. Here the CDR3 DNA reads TGTGCCAGCTCGCTCACGGGACAGGGGACAGGCACTGAAGCTTTCTTT. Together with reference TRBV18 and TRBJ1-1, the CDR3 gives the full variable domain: NAGVMQNPRHLVRRRGQEARLRCSPMKGHSHVYWYRQLPEEGLKFMVYLQKENIIDESGMPKERFSAEFPKEGPSILRIQQVVRGDSAAYFCASSLTGQGTGTEAFFGQGTRLTVV.